Following are 19 T cell receptor beta chains from one sample sequenced in a study of shared clonotypes between healthy human individuals. Repertoires were generated with immunoSEQ multiplex PCR, while TCRdb's copy carries only in-frame clones and drops some. The sample consists of 450,000 to 500,000 clones, less than 80% of them appearing once. The sample taken for sequencing was PBMCs. These receptors were obtained from a woman aged 35 to 49 in good health. Some clones in this sample may be carry-over from other donors' samples.

V usage is TRBV5-4 and J usage is TRBJ2-5; D unresolved. The CDR3 spans 13 residues. The germline V gene encodes CDR1 SGHNT and CDR2 YYREEE (reference sequence). V lost 0 bases to trimming and J lost 0 bases, with 3 bases between them. The CDR3 protein is CASSLGDQETQYF. The CDR3 DNA is TGTGCCAGCAGCTTGGGAGACCAAGAGACCCAGTACTTC.

The gene calls are TRBV5-4 and TRBJ2-5, with D perhaps matching TRBD1 or TRBD2 (5 bases each). Trimming cost V 0 bases and J 1 base, with 10 bases left between them. Per the germline V gene, CDR1 is SGHNT and CDR2 is YYREEE (reference sequence). The CDR3 is 15 residues long. CDR3 residues: CASSLAGPVQETQYF. CDR3 sequence (DNA): TGTGCCAGCAGCTTGGCGGGGCCGGTCCAAGAGACCCAGTACTTC. Looking up the rest from reference TRBV5-4 and TRBJ2-5 gives the full variable domain: ETGVTQSPTHLIKTRGQQVTLRCSSQSGHNTVSWYQQALGQGPQFIFQYYREEENGRGNFPPRFSGLQFPNYSSELNVNALELDDSALYLCASSLAGPVQETQYFGPGTRLLVL.

The chain couples TRBV28 to TRBJ1-2; TRBD1 might be the D (6 bases). The CDR3 has 17 amino acids. The germline V and J ends were trimmed by 3 bases and 2 bases, with 19 bases remaining between them. The germline gives CDR1 MDHEN, CDR2 SYDVKM. The CDR3 DNA is TGTGCCAGCAGTTTGCAATCCCCGGGACAAATAAACTATGGCTACACCTTC. Protein sequence: CASSLQSPGQINYGYTF.

The V and J genes are TRBV7-2 and TRBJ2-5; 8 bases match TRBD1. Germline loops: CDR1 SGHTA, CDR2 FQGNSA. The length of the CDR3 is 16 residues. V trimming: 5 bases; J trimming: 2 bases; junction bases outside the gene matches: 10. The DNA of the CDR3 is TGTGCCAGCAGCAGCAGGACAGGGTACCCGCAAGAGACCCAGTACTTC. This codes for CASSSRTGYPQETQYF.

The rearrangement joins TRBV10-3 to TRBJ2-7, with TRBD2 as a possible D gene (5 bases). Germline lookup yields CDR1 ENHRY and CDR2 SYGVKD. The CDR3 has 14 residues. V was clipped by 6 bases and J by 0 bases, with 12 bases between them. CDR3 protein: CAISPLASSYEQYF. The CDR3 nucleotides read TGTGCCATCAGCCCCTTAGCGAGCTCCTACGAGCAGTACTTC.

This clone was detected only once. The V and J genes are TRBV18 and TRBJ2-5; D gene unclear. The J call may be mistaken, given a closer DNA end match to TRBJ2-7. Germline lookup yields CDR1 KGHSH and CDR2 LQKENI. The CDR3 length is 15 residues. The chain's CDR3 is CASTPGPASSYEQYF. The DNA of the CDR3 is TGTGCCAGCACCCCTGGGCCTGCGAGCTCCTACGAGCAGTACTTC.

The V call is TRBV10-3, the J call TRBJ2-7, with TRBD1 identical over 8 bases. Per the germline V gene, CDR1 is ENHRY and CDR2 is SYGVKD. The CDR3 extends over 13 amino acids. V dropped 6 bases and J dropped 5; count of bases not matched to a gene: 6. CDR3 residues: CAIRRGQGDEQYF. CDR3 DNA: TGTGCCATCAGGAGAGGACAGGGAGACGAGCAGTACTTC.

V and J are TRBV18 and TRBJ1-6; the match to TRBD1 covers 9 bases. The V gene end was trimmed by 4 bases and the J gene end by 8 bases; junction bases not matched to a gene: 0. Germline CDR1 KGHSH, CDR2 LQKENI. The CDR3 has 13 amino acids. The CDR3 protein is CASSRDRDSPLHF. For the CDR3, the DNA is TGTGCCAGCTCACGGGACAGGGATTCACCCCTCCACTTT.

This chain links TRBV27 with TRBJ1-2, with a possible D match to TRBD1 (5 bases). The ends were cut back, 0 bases at V and 4 bases at J, with 12 bases in the middle. CDR1 and CDR2 from the germline V gene are MNHEY and SMNVEV (reference sequence). The CDR3 length is 15 residues. The CDR3 DNA reads TGTGCCAGCAGTTTATCACAGACAGAAGTCTATGGCTACACCTTC. The encoded protein is CASSLSQTEVYGYTF.

This clone was observed at least ten times. V and J are TRBV18 and TRBJ2-3; D remains ambiguous. Germline V gives CDR1 KGHSH, CDR2 LQKENI. The V and J ends lost 2 bases and 2 bases respectively, with 11 bases between them. This CDR3 is built from 15 residues. The CDR3 loop reads CASSPIVHTTDTQYF. The CDR3 DNA reads TGTGCCAGCTCACCAATCGTACACACCACAGATACGCAGTATTTT.

This chain links TRBV5-6 with TRBJ1-2; maybe TRBD1 (5 bases). CDR1 and CDR2 (germline): SGHDT, YYEEEE. Trimming took 0 bases from V and 3 from J, leaving 15 bases between them. The CDR3 loop spans 16 amino acids. The DNA for the CDR3 is TGTGCCAGCAGCTTGGCTATCGGGGGTTTCGACTATGGCTACACCTTC. Its translation: CASSLAIGGFDYGYTF. The variable domain in full, with the rest retrieved from reference TRBV5-6 and TRBJ1-2, is DAGVTQSPTHLIKTRGQQVTLRCSPKSGHDTVSWYQQALGQGPQFIFQYYEEEERQRGNFPDRFSGHQFPNYSSELNVNALLLGDSALYLCASSLAIGGFDYGYTFGSGTRLTVV.

The CDR3 reads CASSQGQGNTIYF. The DNA for the CDR3 is TGCGCCAGCAGCCAGGGACAGGGAAACACCATATATTTT. The rearrangement links TRBV4-1 to TRBJ1-3; TRBD1 agrees at 7 bases. This CDR3 region has 13 residues. V lost 3 bases, J lost 4 bases, and 0 bases stayed unmatched. Looked up from germline, CDR1 is MGHRA and CDR2 is YSYEKL.

This chain connects TRBV5-1 to TRBJ1-2; no reliable D call. Germline V CDR1 and CDR2: SGHRS, YFSETQ. The V end was cut by 4 bases, the J end by 1 base, with 11 bases between. The length of the CDR3 is 14 residues. The CDR3 loop is CASSTKDVNYGYTF. CDR3 coding DNA: TGCGCCAGCAGCACCAAGGACGTTAACTATGGCTACACCTTC. The full variable domain, its missing parts supplied by reference TRBV5-1 and TRBJ1-2, is KAGVTQTPRYLIKTRGQQVTLSCSPISGHRSVSWYQQTPGQGLQFLFEYFSETQRNKGNFPGRFSGRQFSNSRSEMNVSTLELGDSALYLCASSTKDVNYGYTFGSGTRLTVV.

The rearrangement links TRBV9 to TRBJ2-2; 7 nucleotides match TRBD2. After removal of 4 bases from V and 5 bases from J, the junction contained 14 bases not matched to a gene. CDR1 and CDR2 from the germline V gene are SGDLS and YYNGEE. The length of the CDR3 is 17 residues. The CDR3 region has the DNA TGTGCCAGCAGCCCCGGGGACCTTGGGAGGGGAACCGGGGAGCTGTTTTTT. It translates to CASSPGDLGRGTGELFF.

The sample holds a few counts of this clone. Other DNA sequences in this specimen translate into the identical CDR3. The genes are TRBV4-1 and TRBJ2-3; D unresolved. The CDR3 is 15 residues long. V was pared by 2 bases and J by 1 base, with 10 bases between. The V gene's germline CDR1 is MGHRA and CDR2 YSYEKL. The CDR3 DNA sequence: TGCGCCAGCAGCCAATTGGGATTGGGCACAGATACGCAGTATTTT. Translating gives CASSQLGLGTDTQYF.

The V gene is TRBV18, the J gene TRBJ1-2; 7 bases fit TRBD1. CDR1 and CDR2 from the germline V gene are KGHSH and LQKENI. The V segment lost 0 bases and the J segment 5 bases; nucleotides outside the gene matches: 0. CDR3 length: 13 amino acids. Written as DNA, the CDR3 is TGTGCCAGCTCACCACCGACAGGGTATGGCTACACCTTC. Translation: CASSPPTGYGYTF. The complete variable domain, with remaining parts taken from reference TRBV18 and TRBJ1-2, reads NAGVMQNPRHLVRRRGQEARLRCSPMKGHSHVYWYRQLPEEGLKFMVYLQKENIIDESGMPKERFSAEFPKEGPSILRIQQVVRGDSAAYFCASSPPTGYGYTFGSGTRLTVV.

Here the CDR3 reads CASSHIAGQAGDTQYF. The CDR3, as DNA: TGCGCCAGCAGCCATATAGCGGGGCAGGCTGGGGATACGCAGTATTTT. The chain links TRBV4-1 to TRBJ2-3, with TRBD2 matching 8 bases. The CDR3 is 16 amino acids. J was trimmed by 6 bases and V by 3 bases; bases with no gene match: 11. Germline CDR1 and CDR2: MGHRA and YSYEKL.

V usage is TRBV6-1 and J usage is TRBJ2-1; D may be TRBD1 (6 bases). V was clipped by 2 bases and J by 4 bases, with 9 bases between them. The CDR3 extends over 14 amino acids. CDR1 MNHNS and CDR2 SASEGT come from the germline V gene. Here the CDR3 reads CASSETGLYNEQFF. In nucleotides, the CDR3 is TGTGCCAGCAGTGAAACAGGGCTATACAATGAGCAGTTCTTC.

The V gene is TRBV5-1, the J gene TRBJ1-5; 9 bases agree with TRBD1. Unmatched junction bases numbered 9, after V lost 0 bases and J lost 5 bases. Germline V gives CDR1 SGHRS, CDR2 YFSETQ. The CDR3 runs 17 residues. CDR3 amino acids: CASSLEPQGAKDQPQHF. The CDR3 DNA reads TGCGCCAGCAGCTTGGAACCACAGGGGGCTAAAGATCAGCCCCAGCATTTT.